This passage covers 2 T cell receptor beta chains from one sample sequenced in a study of blood T cell repertoires in COVID-19. Assay: immunoSEQ multiplex PCR; the TCRdb copy retains only in-frame clones and omits some. This sample has hundreds of thousands of clones; roughly 86% occur once, and the top ten carry around 1%. Source material: PBMCs or T cells enriched from blood (not recorded which). These receptors were taken from a woman aged 30 to 39 who had recovered from COVID-19.

The J gene is TRBJ2-1, the V gene TRBV2; TRBD2 might be the D (6 bases). The germline V and J ends were trimmed by 4 bases and 2 bases, with 12 bases remaining between them. Germline V gene data show CDR1 as SNHLY and CDR2 as FYNNEI. This CDR3 spans 15 amino acids. This CDR3 is CASSGISGTYNEQFF. The CDR3 bases are TGTGCCAGCAGTGGAATTAGCGGAACCTACAATGAGCAGTTCTTC.

V usage is TRBV28 and J usage is TRBJ2-2, with 12 bases aligning to TRBD2. Germline CDR1 MDHEN, CDR2 SYDVKM. This CDR3 is 18 amino acids long. The ends lost 4 bases at V and 8 bases at J; junction bases unmatched: 14. CDR3 in DNA: TGTGCCAGCAGTTCACTAAGATCAGGACTAGCGGGGCTGGGGGAGCTGTTTTTT. Translation gives CASSSLRSGLAGLGELFF.